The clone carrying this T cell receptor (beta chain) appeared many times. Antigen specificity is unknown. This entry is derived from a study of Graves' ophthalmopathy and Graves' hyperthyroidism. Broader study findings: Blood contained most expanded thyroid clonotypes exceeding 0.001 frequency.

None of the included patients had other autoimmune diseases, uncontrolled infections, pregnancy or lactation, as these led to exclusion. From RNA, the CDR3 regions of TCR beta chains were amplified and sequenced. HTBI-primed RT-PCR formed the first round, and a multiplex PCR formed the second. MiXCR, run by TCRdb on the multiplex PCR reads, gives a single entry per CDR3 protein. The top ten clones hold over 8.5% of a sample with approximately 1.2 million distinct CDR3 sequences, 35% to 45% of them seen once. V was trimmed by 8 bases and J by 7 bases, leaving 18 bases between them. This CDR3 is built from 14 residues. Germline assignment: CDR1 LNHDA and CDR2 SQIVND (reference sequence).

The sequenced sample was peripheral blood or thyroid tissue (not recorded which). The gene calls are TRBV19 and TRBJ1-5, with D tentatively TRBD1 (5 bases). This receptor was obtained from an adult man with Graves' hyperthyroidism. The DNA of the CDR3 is TGTGCCAGTGGAGTAGTGGGGCCTCGCCAGCCCCAGCATTTT. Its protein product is CASGVVGPRQPQHF.